The T cell receptor (beta chain) under discussion was sequenced for a study of blood T cell repertoires in COVID-19. Two negative PCRs, clearance, or symptom resolution characterized the recovered Cohort 3 donors. CDR1 and CDR2 from the germline V gene are SEHNR and FQNEAQ (reference sequence). V lost 2 bases and J lost 0, with 10 bases in between. This CDR3 contains 15 residues. Libraries were prepared by immunoSEQ multiplex PCR; TCRdb keeps only in-frame clonotypes and omits some of them. The table lists around 380,000 clones, about 89% of them singletons. This clonotype originated in a young man who had recovered from COVID-19. The sample comprised PBMCs or T cells enriched from blood (not recorded which). The chain has TRBV7-9 and TRBJ1-2, with a possible D match to TRBD1 (5 bases). CDR3 region: CASSLNGHTNYGYTF. CDR3 nucleotides: TGTGCCAGCAGCTTAAACGGACATACTAACTATGGCTACACCTTC.